Listed here are 27 T cell receptor beta chains from one sample, sequenced in a study of response to subunit inactivated influenza vaccine. In TCRdb, the RT-PCR reads were re-called with MiXCR into one record per CDR3 protein. Among 400,000 to 550,000 distinct CDR3 sequences listed, about 25% were seen once. The input for sequencing was CD4+ T cells sorted from PBMCs, taken more than 4 days after vaccination. The receptors here all came from a man between 50 and 59 years old who received an inactivated influenza vaccine.

V is TRBV3-1 and J is TRBJ2-2, with D unclear. The CDR3 is made up of 16 amino acids. The germline CDR1 and CDR2 sequences are LGHDT and YNNKEL (reference sequence). Trimming took off 1 base at V and 8 bases at J, with 17 bases between the two ends. The CDR3 nucleotides are TGTGCCAGCAGCCAAGGAGGTATCCCGGGCCGAGGGGAGCTGTTTTTT. Encoded protein: CASSQGGIPGRGELFF.

V usage is TRBV20-1 and J usage is TRBJ2-1, with TRBD2 matching 7 bases. The V gene's germline CDR1 is DFQATT and CDR2 SNEGSKA (reference sequence). The CDR3 spans 15 residues. V shed 1 base and J 10 bases; nucleotides not matched to a gene: 13. The CDR3 DNA is TGCAGTGCTAGAGTGGGCGGGAGATTGTTAGGAGAGCAGTTCTTC. Translation gives CSARVGGRLLGEQFF.

This clonotype was picked up a small number of times. This sequence joins TRBV20-1 and TRBJ2-7, with 10 bases lining up with TRBD2. Unmatched junction bases numbered 7, after V lost 6 bases and J lost 2 bases. The CDR3 covers 14 residues. Germline loops: CDR1 DFQATT, CDR2 SNEGSKA (reference sequence). This CDR3 is CSAKTSGPPYEQYF. The CDR3 region has the DNA TGCAGTGCAAAGACTAGCGGGCCCCCCTACGAGCAGTACTTC.

V is TRBV11-3 and J is TRBJ2-1, with 9 bases fitting TRBD1. The germline V gene encodes CDR1 SGHNT and CDR2 YENEEA. V dropped 5 bases and J dropped 4; count of bases not matched to a gene: 6. The length of the CDR3 is 15 residues. CDR3 DNA: TGTGCCAGCAGCCTCTCCGGGACAGGGTACAATGAGCAGTTCTTC. It encodes CASSLSGTGYNEQFF.

This clonotype was counted a single time. The rearrangement links TRBV6-1 to TRBJ2-2; perhaps D is TRBD1 or TRBD2 (5 bases each). Trimming left V 5 bases short and J 1 base short, with 14 bases between. The CDR3 consists of 16 residues. Per germline, CDR1 MNHNS and CDR2 SASEGT. CDR3 region: CASSLGDPRNTGELFF. The CDR3 DNA reads as TGTGCCAGCAGTCTAGGGGACCCCAGGAACACCGGGGAGCTGTTTTTT.

V is TRBV5-5 and J is TRBJ2-7; possibly TRBD1 for D (6 bases). Germline CDR1 and CDR2: SGHKS and YYEKEE (reference sequence). Trimming removed 1 base at V and 1 base at J, with 9 bases between. The CDR3 runs 14 residues. The CDR3 DNA sequence: TGTGCCAGCAGCTTGCACAGGGAATCCTACGAGCAGTACTTC. It yields the protein CASSLHRESYEQYF.

Notes on this clonotype: This may arise from a read error, as a much more abundant clone is one base away. Since no conserved phenylalanine or tryptophan closes the CDR3, a read error is the likely cause. The chain links TRBV4-1 to TRBJ2-3; 7 bases fit TRBD2. The CDR3 is 15 amino acids. The germline V gene encodes CDR1 MGHRA and CDR2 YSYEKL. Losses at the gene ends were 3 bases for V and 1 base for J; bases not matched to a gene: 4. CDR3 in amino acids: CASSQGRGGTDTQYL. As DNA, the CDR3 is TGCGCCAGCAGCCAGGGACGGGGGGGCACAGATACGCAGTATCTT.

There are many counts of this clonotype. This chain joins TRBV5-1 and TRBJ2-3; D is possibly TRBD1 or TRBD2 (5 bases each). The germline V gene encodes CDR1 SGHRS and CDR2 YFSETQ. The CDR3 spans 15 residues. Trimming stripped 4 bases from V and 4 bases from J, with 16 bases between. The CDR3 reads CASSLGTSGPDTQYF. The CDR3 bases are TGCGCCAGCAGCCTCGGGACCTCCGGGCCAGATACGCAGTATTTT.

This clonotype has just a few counts. The chain combines TRBV3-1 with TRBJ2-4; D unclear. The CDR3 is 15 residues long. Germline V gene lookup returns CDR1 LGHDT and CDR2 YNNKEL (reference sequence). V was pared by 0 bases and J by 0 bases, with 6 bases between. The CDR3 coding sequence is TGTGCCAGCAGCCAAGATAGTCTAGCCAAAAACATTCAGTACTTC. Translated: CASSQDSLAKNIQYF.

In this sample, this clonotype turned up many times. The rearrangement joins TRBV20-1 to TRBJ1-2; 7 nucleotides align to TRBD1. The CDR3 spans 13 residues. Germline CDR1 and CDR2: DFQATT and SNEGSKA (reference sequence). V trimming: 6 bases; J trimming: 5 bases; junction bases outside the gene matches: 9. The CDR3 nucleotides read TGCAGTGCCCCCTCCGGGACAGCATATGGCTACACCTTC. This codes for CSAPSGTAYGYTF.

The J gene is TRBJ2-1, the V gene TRBV6-5; 9 bases are shared with TRBD1. CDR1 is MNHEY and CDR2 is SVGAGI in the germline V gene. V gave up 6 bases and J gave up 7 bases; unmatched junction bases: 4. This CDR3 has 13 residues. DNA of the CDR3: TGTGCCAGCAGCTACAGGGGGCATAATGAGCAGTTCTTC. This gives the protein CASSYRGHNEQFF.

This clonotype has just one count. The V gene is TRBV7-2, the J gene TRBJ2-7; D is possibly TRBD2 (6 bases). The CDR3 is made up of 14 amino acids. Germline CDR1 reads SGHTA; CDR2 reads FQGNSA. The V and J ends lost 3 bases and 3 bases respectively, with 12 bases between them. DNA for the CDR3: TGTGCCAGCAGCTTCGGGACGCGGGGCTACGAGCAGTACTTC. It codes for CASSFGTRGYEQYF.

This clonotype came up a few times. This sequence joins TRBV6-1 and TRBJ2-1; the match to TRBD2 covers 11 bases. The CDR3 has 14 residues. Germline assignment: CDR1 MNHNS and CDR2 SASEGT. With V trimmed by 6 bases and J by 10 bases, 8 bases remained unmatched. The CDR3 DNA follows: TGTGCCAGCAGACAAGGACTAGCGGGTTCGGAGCAGTTCTTC. Translation: CASRQGLAGSEQFF.

Points on this clonotype: One end of the junction fails to match germline, which may point to a read error. CDR3 sequence: CSAREVTSGGRSSYNEQFF. CDR3 bases: TGCAGTGCCAGAGAAGTAACTAGCGGGGGAAGGAGCTCCTACAATGAGCAGTTCTTC. The rearrangement joins TRBV20-1 to TRBJ2-1; 11 positions match TRBD2. Germline V gene sequence: CDR1 DFQATT, CDR2 SNEGSKA (reference sequence). The CDR3 covers 19 residues.

The table lists this clonotype with a few counts. This chain connects TRBV6-1 to TRBJ2-2; D possibly uses TRBD1 or TRBD2 (5 bases each). In germline, CDR1 is MNHNS, CDR2 SASEGT. The ends were cut back, 7 bases at V and 6 bases at J, with 18 bases in the middle. This CDR3 is built from 15 residues. CDR3 DNA: TGTGCCAGCACCCTCACGGGGACCTATCCCGGGGAGCTGTTTTTT. As protein: CASTLTGTYPGELFF.

This clonotype came up a few times. The chain carries TRBV7-8 and TRBJ2-3; 10 bases align to TRBD2. CDR3 size: 16 residues. Germline assignment: CDR1 SGHVS and CDR2 FQNEAQ. Trimming cost V 4 bases and J 3 bases; bases outside gene matches: 7. The CDR3: CASSSPLAGWTDTQYF. As DNA, the CDR3 is TGTGCCAGCAGCTCCCCACTAGCGGGATGGACAGATACGCAGTATTTT.

V gene TRBV20-1 combines with J gene TRBJ2-5; D perhaps matches TRBD1 (5 bases). V shed 6 bases and J shed 6 bases, with 14 bases lying between them. The germline gives CDR1 DFQATT, CDR2 SNEGSKA (reference sequence). The CDR3 consists of 12 residues. CDR3 in amino acids: CSALEGAKTQYF. The CDR3 region has the DNA TGCAGTGCCCTTGAAGGGGCAAAGACCCAGTACTTC.

The rearrangement joins TRBV20-1 to TRBJ2-3; 14 positions match TRBD2. Trimming cost V 5 bases and J 7 bases; bases outside gene matches: 8. The CDR3 extends over 15 amino acids. Germline V gene lookup returns CDR1 DFQATT and CDR2 SNEGSKA (reference sequence). CDR3 nucleotide sequence: TGCAGTGCTCGCCTGACTAGCGGGAGGGCAAATACGCAGTATTTT. Protein: CSARLTSGRANTQYF.

This clonotype has a handful of counts. The chain carries TRBV29-1 and TRBJ2-6; 8 bases match TRBD1. This CDR3 spans 16 amino acids. V shed 7 bases, J shed 1 base, and the junction held 9 bases outside the gene matches. Germline V CDR1 and CDR2: SQVTM, ANQGSEA. The CDR3 region has the DNA TGCAGCGCCAGGACAGGGCAGCCTTCTGGGGCCAACGTCCTGACTTTC. Protein sequence: CSARTGQPSGANVLTF. The whole variable domain, remainder taken from reference TRBV29-1 and TRBJ2-6, is SAVISQKPSRDICQRGTSLTIQCQVDSQVTMMFWYRQQPGQSLTLIATANQGSEATYESGFVIDKFPISRPNLTFSTLTVSNMSPEDSSIYLCSARTGQPSGANVLTFGAGSRLTVL.

This clonotype was observed at least ten times. This sequence joins TRBV5-5 and TRBJ2-1; 7 bases align to TRBD1. Germline CDR1 SGHKS, CDR2 YYEKEE (reference sequence). This CDR3 region has 13 residues. V trimming: 0 bases; J trimming: 15 bases; junction bases outside the gene matches: 9. The CDR3 region has the DNA TGTGCCAGCAGCTTGGATTCGGACAGGTTCCCGTTCTTC. This translates into CASSLDSDRFPFF.

The chain joins TRBV19 to TRBJ2-2; the D is unclear. Trimming pared 8 bases from V and 7 bases from J, leaving 8 bases between. Germline assignment: CDR1 LNHDA and CDR2 SQIVND (reference sequence). This CDR3 is built from 11 residues. The CDR3 here is CASCTSGELFF. CDR3 nucleotide sequence: TGTGCCAGTTGTACGAGCGGGGAGCTGTTTTTT. Looking up the rest from reference TRBV19 and TRBJ2-2 gives the full variable domain: DGGITQSPKYLFRKEGQNVTLSCEQNLNHDAMYWYRQDPGQGLRLIYYSQIVNDFQKGDIAEGYSVSREKKESFPLTVTSAQKNPTAFYLCASCTSGELFFGEGSRLTVL.

The chain combines TRBV12-3 or TRBV12-4 with TRBJ2-5, with 7 bases that match TRBD1. The CDR3 spans 14 residues. The V and J ends lost 5 bases and 4 bases, in that order; junction bases with no gene match: 7. CDR3 bases: TGTGCCAGCAGTCCCCCGACAGGGAGAGAGACCCAGTACTTC. Its translation: CASSPPTGRETQYF.

In this sample, this clonotype turned up a few times. The rearrangement joins TRBV20-1 to TRBJ1-2; the match to TRBD1 covers 8 bases. There are 16 residues in the CDR3. V gave up 3 bases and J gave up 7 bases; unmatched junction bases: 16. Germline-derived CDR1 and CDR2 are DFQATT and SNEGSKA (reference sequence). The CDR3 DNA reads TGCAGTGCTAGTCCGCTAGGGACAGGTGTTGGGTTTGGCTACACCTTC. It yields the protein CSASPLGTGVGFGYTF.

There are a few counts of this clonotype. This chain connects TRBV5-1 to TRBJ1-1; 11 bases are shared with TRBD1. There are 15 residues in the CDR3. The germline gives CDR1 SGHRS, CDR2 YFSETQ. With 6 bases clipped from V and 4 bases from J, the junction kept 8 bases outside the gene matches. This CDR3 reads CASTLLGQGATEAFF. CDR3 DNA: TGCGCCAGCACCCTCCTCGGACAGGGGGCCACTGAAGCTTTCTTT.

The rearrangement uses TRBV7-9 and TRBJ2-1; TRBD1 aligns across 12 bases. V shed 4 bases, J shed 6 bases, and the junction held 4 bases outside the gene matches. This CDR3 has 15 residues. Germline V CDR1 and CDR2: SEHNR, FQNEAQ (reference sequence). The CDR3 protein is CASSSPGQGANEQFF. Here the CDR3 DNA reads TGTGCCAGCAGCTCGCCGGGACAGGGGGCCAATGAGCAGTTCTTC.

This clonotype has only a few counts. The rearrangement joins TRBV29-1 to TRBJ2-7, with TRBD1 matching 8 bases. The CDR3 is made up of 16 amino acids. Germline CDR1 and CDR2: SQVTM and ANQGSEA. V lost 3 bases, J lost 4 bases, and 14 bases stayed unmatched. CDR3 nucleotide sequence: TGCAGCGTTGATAGGTGGAGGGGGACAGGAAAATACGAGCAGTACTTC. Protein sequence: CSVDRWRGTGKYEQYF.

The chain combines TRBV5-8 with TRBJ2-2; D unresolved. This CDR3 contains 14 residues. The V gene lost 2 bases and the J gene lost 4 bases, with 9 bases spanning the gap. Germline loops: CDR1 SGHTS, CDR2 YDEGEE. The CDR3 protein is CASSFARTTGELFF. DNA for the CDR3: TGTGCCAGCAGCTTTGCCCGGACCACCGGGGAGCTGTTTTTT.